Presented here are 19 T cell receptor beta chains from one specimen sequenced in a study of blood T cell repertoires in COVID-19. Generated by immunoSEQ multiplex PCR, the TCRdb table keeps only in-frame clones and is missing some. The sample holds hundreds of thousands of clones, approximately 86% seen once. Sequenced input: peripheral blood. The receptors stem from a woman between 45 and 65 years old with active or convalescent COVID-19.

The CDR3: CASSLNPGGNTGELFF. CDR3 DNA: TGTGCCAGCAGCCTAAACCCCGGGGGGAACACCGGGGAGCTGTTTTTT. The chain joins TRBV7-6 to TRBJ2-2, with D maybe TRBD2 (6 bases). The CDR3 is 16 amino acids. Germline assignment: CDR1 SGHVS and CDR2 FNYEAQ. V lost 5 bases to trimming and J lost 1 base, with 14 bases between them.

The chain uses TRBV7-3 and TRBJ2-3, with a weak D call TRBD2 (6 bases). The CDR3 has 14 amino acids. Germline CDR1 reads SGHTA; CDR2 reads FQGTGA. V lost 6 bases and J 2 bases, leaving 12 bases between the germline ends. The CDR3 DNA sequence: TGTGCCAGCAGGGCCGGGAGTCCCACAGATACGCAGTATTTT. It yields the protein CASRAGSPTDTQYF.

The V and J genes are TRBV5-4 and TRBJ1-2, with D possibly matching TRBD1 (5 bases). The CDR3 is made up of 15 amino acids. V was clipped by 0 bases and J by 3 bases, with 12 bases between them. Germline V gene lookup returns CDR1 SGHNT and CDR2 YYREEE (reference sequence). CDR3: CASSLGRPGDYGYTF. The CDR3 DNA follows: TGTGCCAGCAGCTTGGGTCGTCCGGGGGACTATGGCTACACCTTC.

The genes are TRBV5-1 and TRBJ2-4; 8 bases are shared with TRBD1. The CDR3 has 14 residues. Trimming cost V 4 bases and J 0 bases; bases outside gene matches: 0. Germline values: CDR1 SGHRS, CDR2 YFSETQ. The CDR3 DNA is TGCGCCAGCAGCACAGGGGGAGCCAAAAACATTCAGTACTTC. Translating it yields CASSTGGAKNIQYF.

The chain employs TRBV5-4 and TRBJ2-1, with D perhaps TRBD2 (6 bases). The V gene lost 4 bases and the J gene lost 5 bases, with 22 bases spanning the gap. The CDR3 covers 17 residues. CDR1 and CDR2 from the germline V gene are SGHNT and YYREEE (reference sequence). CDR3 coding DNA: TGTGCCAGCAGCCGGGAGATAGCGGTAGGAGAGAACAATGAGCAGTTCTTC. This gives the protein CASSREIAVGENNEQFF.

The chain links TRBV5-8 to TRBJ2-7; D unclear. Germline lookup yields CDR1 SGHTS and CDR2 YDEGEE. This CDR3 spans 15 amino acids. V was shortened by 0 bases and J by 1 base, with 11 bases between the two germline ends. CDR3: CASSLEAVRSYEQYF. Here the CDR3 DNA reads TGTGCCAGCAGCTTGGAGGCGGTCCGATCCTACGAGCAGTACTTC. The variable domain in full, completed from reference TRBV5-8 and TRBJ2-7, reads EAGVTQSPTHLIKTRGQQATLRCSPISGHTSVYWYQQALGLGLQFLLWYDEGEERNRGNFPPRFSGRQFPNYSSELNVNALELEDSALYLCASSLEAVRSYEQYFGPGTRLTVT.

The DNA for the CDR3 is TGTGCCTGGAGTGTACTCGGGGATCCCTACAATGAGCAGTTCTTC. Protein sequence: CAWSVLGDPYNEQFF. The rearrangement links TRBV30 to TRBJ2-1; D possibly corresponds to TRBD2 (5 bases). V lost 0 bases, J lost 2 bases, and 11 bases lay in between. The CDR3 runs to 15 residues. Looked up from germline, CDR1 is GTSNPN and CDR2 is SVGIG (reference sequence).

This CDR3 is CAISPTGGSGANVLTF. The CDR3 DNA is TGTGCCATCAGCCCAACAGGGGGCTCTGGGGCCAACGTCCTGACTTTC. The gene calls are TRBV10-3 and TRBJ2-6; 8 nucleotides align to TRBD1. Trimming cost V 6 bases and J 0 bases; bases outside gene matches: 4. This CDR3 region has 16 residues. Per germline, CDR1 ENHRY and CDR2 SYGVKD.

The V call is TRBV2, the J call TRBJ1-2; possible D gene TRBD1, 6 bases. V was clipped by 11 bases and J by 8 bases, with 18 bases between them. Germline V lookup: CDR1 SNHLY, CDR2 FYNNEI. The CDR3 has 12 residues. The chain's CDR3 is CALEKGGDGYTF. The CDR3 DNA sequence: TGTGCCTTGGAGAAAGGGGGTGACGGCTACACCTTC.

The chain recombines TRBV27 with TRBJ2-5; D is perhaps TRBD2 (5 bases). This CDR3 contains 14 residues. CDR1 MNHEY and CDR2 SMNVEV come from the germline V gene (reference sequence). V lost 4 bases, J lost 2 bases, and 11 bases lay in between. The CDR3 DNA sequence: TGTGCCAGCAGTTCTGACCGGGATCAAGAGACCCAGTACTTC. Translation gives CASSSDRDQETQYF.

J is TRBJ1-1 and V is TRBV6-5, with 8 bases identical to TRBD1. After removal of 6 bases from V and 3 bases from J, the junction contained 6 bases not matched to a gene. The CDR3 runs 14 residues. The germline V gene has CDR1 MNHEY and CDR2 SVGAGI. In nucleotides, the CDR3 is TGTGCCAGCAGAACCAAGGACAGGGACACTGAAGCTTTCTTT. It is translated as CASRTKDRDTEAFF.

This sequence joins TRBV19 and TRBJ1-6; maybe TRBD1 (5 bases). The ends were cut back, 6 bases at V and 0 bases at J, with 18 bases in the middle. The germline V gene encodes CDR1 LNHDA and CDR2 SQIVND (reference sequence). The CDR3 extends over 18 amino acids. In DNA, the CDR3 is TGTGCCAGTAGCCGGTACGGAGGGGAAAGCTCCTATAATTCACCCCTCCACTTT. Protein sequence: CASSRYGGESSYNSPLHF.

V and J are TRBV13 and TRBJ2-1, with 8 bases matching TRBD1. The CDR3 contains 14 residues. V trimming: 10 bases; J trimming: 7 bases; junction bases outside the gene matches: 12. From germline, CDR1 is PRHDT and CDR2 FYEKMQ (reference sequence). CDR3 DNA sequence: TGTGCCACGGGGATGCAGGGGGCGCGTAATGAGCAGTTCTTC. Protein: CATGMQGARNEQFF.

The CDR3 DNA is TGTGCCAGCAGCCAAGGGTTCTTGGGGCTAGCGGGGAGAGTCGACACCTACGAGCAGTACTTC. Protein: CASSQGFLGLAGRVDTYEQYF. This rearrangement joins TRBV14 to TRBJ2-7, with 9 bases identical to TRBD2. From germline, CDR1 is SGHDN and CDR2 FVKESK. The V and J ends lost 1 base and 2 bases, in that order; junction bases with no gene match: 21. The CDR3 totals 21 residues.

V gene TRBV2 combines with J gene TRBJ2-7, with D possibly matching TRBD2 (5 bases). The CDR3 length is 14 residues. Germline CDR1 SNHLY, CDR2 FYNNEI. Deletions cut 2 bases from V and 3 bases from J, with 11 bases between. The CDR3 spells CASSESGVGYEQYF. The CDR3 DNA follows: TGTGCCAGCAGTGAATCCGGGGTCGGCTACGAGCAGTACTTC. Combining the CDR3 with reference TRBV2 and TRBJ2-7 gives the whole variable domain EPEVTQTPSHQVTQMGQEVILRCVPISNHLYFYWYRQILGQKVEFLVSFYNNEISEKSEIFDDQFSVERPDGSNFTLKIRSTKLEDSAMYFCASSESGVGYEQYFGPGTRLTVT.

The chain has TRBV28 and TRBJ2-7; D may be TRBD2 (5 bases). This CDR3 has 14 amino acids. V shed 1 base and J shed 7 bases, with 14 bases lying between them. Germline V lookup: CDR1 MDHEN, CDR2 SYDVKM. The CDR3 bases are TGTGCCAGCAGTTTATTCATATCGGGGAAGGAGCAGTACTTC. Its protein is CASSLFISGKEQYF.

This clone was picked up one time. The chain links TRBV7-9 to TRBJ1-4, with D hard to call. Trimming took off 8 bases at V and 0 bases at J, with 7 bases between the two ends. The germline V gene encodes CDR1 SEHNR and CDR2 FQNEAQ (reference sequence). CDR3 length: 13 residues. The CDR3 spells CASGRSTNEKLFF. CDR3 DNA sequence: TGTGCCAGCGGCAGGTCAACTAATGAAAAACTGTTTTTT. The full variable domain, its missing parts supplied by reference TRBV7-9 and TRBJ1-4, is DTGVSQNPRHKITKRGQNVTFRCDPISEHNRLYWYRQTLGQGPEFLTYFQNEAQLEKSRLLSDRFSAERPKGSFSTLEIQRTEQGDSAMYLCASGRSTNEKLFFGSGTQLSVL.

This chain uses TRBV29-1 with TRBJ2-5; possible D gene TRBD1, 6 bases. This CDR3 spans 15 amino acids. Trimming removed 0 bases from V and 5 bases from J, with 16 bases in between. The germline gives CDR1 SQVTM, CDR2 ANQGSEA. DNA for the CDR3: TGCAGCGTTGAAGATGTTCCCGACAGGAGCGAGACCCAGTACTTC. Its protein product is CSVEDVPDRSETQYF. Full variable domain (outside the CDR3, taken from reference TRBV29-1 and TRBJ2-5): SAVISQKPSRDICQRGTSLTIQCQVDSQVTMMFWYRQQPGQSLTLIATANQGSEATYESGFVIDKFPISRPNLTFSTLTVSNMSPEDSSIYLCSVEDVPDRSETQYFGPGTRLLVL.

The CDR3 DNA follows: TGTGCCAGCGCACAGGGGCCTCCCGAAGCTTTCTTT. Its protein is CASAQGPPEAFF. The V gene is TRBV2, the J gene TRBJ1-1; the match to TRBD1 covers 7 bases. The CDR3 runs to 12 residues. Germline-derived CDR1 and CDR2 are SNHLY and FYNNEI. V dropped 8 bases and J dropped 8; count of bases not matched to a gene: 8.